This T cell receptor beta chain derives from a study of blood T cell repertoires in COVID-19. Across the study: Collection of acute and convalescent COVID-19 samples took place in the United States, Italy and Spain. T cells, B-cell-depleted T cells, or PBMCs provided the cDNA or gDNA that served as material.

In the original analysis: Estimated nucleated cell counts came from reference gene primer amplification. TCRdb's table, derived via immunoSEQ multiplex PCR, lists solely in-frame clones and lacks some. Clone size and V and J calls were adopted from that table, with D and trimming inferred from the DNA. The data show some 110,000 clones, over 65% seen once. The CDR3 is 14 amino acids. CDR1 SNHLY and CDR2 FYNNEI come from the germline V gene. J gave up 5 bases and V 3 bases, and 6 bases lay outside the gene matches. The sequence came from a man between 70 and 80 years old with acute or convalescent COVID-19. The specimen sequenced was peripheral blood. The rearrangement uses TRBV2 and TRBJ1-2; 7 bases fit TRBD1. In nucleotides, the CDR3 is TGTGCCAGCAGTGACAGGGGGTCCTTTTATGGCTACACCTTC. Residues: CASSDRGSFYGYTF.